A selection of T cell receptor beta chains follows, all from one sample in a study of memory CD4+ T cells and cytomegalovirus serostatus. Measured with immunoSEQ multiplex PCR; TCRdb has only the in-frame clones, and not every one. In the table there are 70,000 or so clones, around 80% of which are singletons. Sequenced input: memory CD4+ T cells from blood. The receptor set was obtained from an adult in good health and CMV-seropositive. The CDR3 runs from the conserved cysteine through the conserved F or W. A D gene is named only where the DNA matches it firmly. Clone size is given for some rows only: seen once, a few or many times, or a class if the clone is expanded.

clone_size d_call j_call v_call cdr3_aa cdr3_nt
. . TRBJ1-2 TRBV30 CAWSVQNGYTF TGTGCCTGGAGTGTACAAAATGGCTACACCTTC
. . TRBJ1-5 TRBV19 CASSWRGANQPQHF TGTGCCAGTAGTTGGCGGGGCGCTAATCAGCCCCAGCATTTT
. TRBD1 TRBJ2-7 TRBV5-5 CASSFRDRLYEQYF TGTGCCAGCAGCTTCCGGGACAGGCTTTACGAGCAGTACTTC
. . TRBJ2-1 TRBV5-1 CASSFGLTLQGGPYNEQFF TGCGCCAGCAGCTTCGGCCTGACCCTGCAGGGGGGCCCCTACAATGAGCAGTTCTTC
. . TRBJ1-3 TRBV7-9 CASSLDVGVRGNTIYF TGTGCCAGCAGCTTAGACGTCGGGGTACGTGGAAACACCATATATTTT
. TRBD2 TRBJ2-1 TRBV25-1 CASSMPGLAGLNEQFF TGTGCCAGCAGTATGCCGGGACTAGCGGGCCTCAATGAGCAGTTCTTC
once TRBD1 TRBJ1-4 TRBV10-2 CASRDRGGPGKLFF TGCGCCAGCCGGGACAGGGGAGGGCCCGGGAAACTGTTTTTT
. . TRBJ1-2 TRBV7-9 CASSPYSTSLSQRDSYTF TGTGCCAGCAGCCCATACAGCACATCGCTCTCCCAACGGGATAGCTACACCTTC
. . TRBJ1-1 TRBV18 CASSPGRLNTEAFF TGTGCCAGCTCGCCGGGACGCTTGAACACTGAAGCTTTCTTT
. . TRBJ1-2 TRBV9 CASSGGGGFNYGYTF TGTGCCAGCAGCGGAGGGGGAGGCTTTAACTATGGCTACACCTTC
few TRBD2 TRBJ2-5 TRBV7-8 CASSPGGRWETQYF TGTGCCAGCAGCCCTGGCGGGAGATGGGAGACCCAGTACTTC
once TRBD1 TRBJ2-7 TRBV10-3 CAISGTGASYEQYF TGTGCCATCAGTGGGACAGGGGCTTCGTACGAGCAGTACTTC
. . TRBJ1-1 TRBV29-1 CSVDRGANTEAFF TGCAGCGTTGATAGAGGGGCGAACACTGAAGCTTTCTTT
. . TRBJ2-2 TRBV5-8 CASSLGTANTGELFF TGTGCCAGCAGCTTGGGGACGGCGAACACCGGGGAGCTGTTTTTT
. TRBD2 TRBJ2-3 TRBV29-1 CSGTSGGAADTQYF TGCAGCGGGACTAGCGGGGGGGCAGCAGATACGCAGTATTTT
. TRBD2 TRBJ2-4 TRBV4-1 CASSPFGGGKNIQYF TGCGCCAGCAGCCCCTTTGGCGGGGGCAAAAACATTCAGTACTTC
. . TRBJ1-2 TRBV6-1 CASHVRGVYGYTF TGTGCCAGTCATGTGAGGGGGGTATATGGCTACACCTTC
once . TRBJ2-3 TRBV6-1 CASSADGGGTDTQYF TGTGCCAGCAGTGCTGACGGTGGTGGCACAGATACGCAGTATTTT
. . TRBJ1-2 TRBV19 CASSILNHYGYTF TGTGCCAGTAGTATACTGAACCACTATGGCTACACCTTC
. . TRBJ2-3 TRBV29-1 CSVGGGNGADTQYF TGCAGCGTTGGAGGAGGAAATGGAGCAGATACGCAGTATTTT
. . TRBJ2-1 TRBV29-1 CSVGWYEQFF TGCAGCGTTGGGTGGTATGAGCAGTTCTTC
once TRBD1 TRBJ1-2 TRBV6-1 CASSEVGRGDYGYTF TGTGCCAGCAGTGAAGTAGGCAGGGGGGACTATGGCTACACCTTC